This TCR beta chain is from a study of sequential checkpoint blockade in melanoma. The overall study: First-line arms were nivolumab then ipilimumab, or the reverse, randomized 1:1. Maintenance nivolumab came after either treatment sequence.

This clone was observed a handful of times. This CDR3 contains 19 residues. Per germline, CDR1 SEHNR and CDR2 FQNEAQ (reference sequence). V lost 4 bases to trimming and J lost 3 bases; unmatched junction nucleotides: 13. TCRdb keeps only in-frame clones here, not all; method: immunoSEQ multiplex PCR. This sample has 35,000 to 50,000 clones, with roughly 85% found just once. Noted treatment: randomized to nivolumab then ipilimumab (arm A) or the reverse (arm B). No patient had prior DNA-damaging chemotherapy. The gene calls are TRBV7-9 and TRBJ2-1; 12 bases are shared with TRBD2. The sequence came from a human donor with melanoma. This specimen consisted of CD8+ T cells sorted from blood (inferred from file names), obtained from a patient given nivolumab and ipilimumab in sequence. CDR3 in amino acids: CASSSGLAGRQEIYNEQFF. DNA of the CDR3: TGTGCCAGCAGCTCCGGACTAGCGGGACGACAAGAGATCTACAATGAGCAGTTCTTC.